Listed below are T cell receptor beta chains from one sample, sequenced in a study of Graves' ophthalmopathy and Graves' hyperthyroidism. A single record per CDR3 protein comes from TCRdb applying MiXCR to the multiplex PCR reads. This table has more than 300,000 distinct CDR3 sequences, about a sixth appearing once. The specimen sequenced was peripheral blood. These receptors all come from an adult woman with stable Graves' hyperthyroidism. CDR3s include the opening cysteine and the closing phenylalanine or tryptophan. The D gene is left open where the match is weak. Size is stated for part of the rows, as once, few or many counts, or as a class when the clone is expanded.

clone_size d_call j_call v_call cdr3_nt cdr3_aa
many TRBD1 TRBJ1-1 TRBV9 TGTGCCAGCAGTCGGGACAGGGGGAACACTGAAGCTTTCTTT CASSRDRGNTEAFF
few . TRBJ1-5 TRBV4-1 TGCGCCAGCAGCCAAGTTCGGGATCAGCCCCAGCATTTT CASSQVRDQPQHF
many . TRBJ2-2 TRBV12-3/TRBV12-4 TGTGCCAGCGGGGGTAGCGACTATCCTAACACCGGGGAGCTGTTTTTT CASGGSDYPNTGELFF
many TRBD2 TRBJ2-7 TRBV7-6 TGTGCCAGCAGCTTAGAGGCCGGGAGGGGACTAGCCTACGAGCAGTACTTC CASSLEAGRGLAYEQYF
many TRBD2 TRBJ2-4 TRBV7-2 TGTGCCAGCGGACTTAGCGGGAAAACCAAAAACATTCAGTACTTC CASGLSGKTKNIQYF
many TRBD1 TRBJ2-7 TRBV12-5 TGTGCTAGTGGTTCTGGACAGGGAACGCGCGAGCAGTACTTC CASGSGQGTREQYF
. . TRBJ2-7 TRBV6-1 TGTGCCAGCAGACCCCAGGGGTTCTACGAGCAGTACTTC CASRPQGFYEQYF
many . TRBJ2-3 TRBV5-1 TGCGCCAGCAGCGTATCGGTAAACAGTCTTCGCACAGATACGCAGTATTTT CASSVSVNSLRTDTQYF
few . TRBJ1-5 TRBV4-1 TGCGCCAGCAGCCAAGGAATCCGGGAAGGTCAGCCCCAGCATTTT CASSQGIREGQPQHF
many TRBD1 TRBJ2-2 TRBV15 TGTGCCACCAGCACGGACAGGGAAGGAAACACCGGGGAGCTGTTTTTT CATSTDREGNTGELFF
many . TRBJ1-5 TRBV7-8 TGTGCCAGCAGCTTGGCCGGTGGGGATAGCAATCAGCCCCAGCATTTT CASSLAGGDSNQPQHF
many . TRBJ1-5 TRBV7-8 TGTGCCAGCGGACCTGGGGTGGGAAATCAGCCCCAGCATTTT CASGPGVGNQPQHF
many . TRBJ1-1 TRBV30 TGTGCCTGGGCGACGGCTACACTTGAAGCTTTCTTT CAWATATLEAFF
many . TRBJ2-7 TRBV7-9 TGTGCCAGCAGCTCCCGAGCGGGTCGGAACGAGCAGTACTTC CASSSRAGRNEQYF
many . TRBJ1-5 TRBV2 TGTGCCAGCAGTGGGATGGGTTTTAGCAATCAGCCCCAGCATTTT CASSGMGFSNQPQHF
many . TRBJ2-7 TRBV5-5 TGTGCCAGCAGCACCCCCCTCGAGCAGTACTTC CASSTPLEQYF
many . TRBJ2-7 TRBV7-9 TGTGCCAGCAGCTTCCGGGACATTTCCTACGAGCAGTACTTC CASSFRDISYEQYF
few . TRBJ1-5 TRBV20-1 TGCAGTGCTAGAGATCCCGACAGCCCTACGGGATGGAATCAGCCCCAGCATTTT CSARDPDSPTGWNQPQHF
many . TRBJ1-3 TRBV25-1 TGTGCCAGCAGTGAAGCAGGGGTAGGAAACACCATATATTTT CASSEAGVGNTIYF
many . TRBJ2-7 TRBV12-5 TGTGCTAGTGCCCCCCAGAAGACAGAAGTCTACGAGCAGTACTTC CASAPQKTEVYEQYF
many TRBD1 TRBJ1-1 TRBV29-1 TGCAGCGCGAGACAGGGAGGAGGCACTGAAGCTTTCTTT CSARQGGGTEAFF
few TRBD2 TRBJ2-7 TRBV29-1 TGCAGCGCGAGTGGTAGCGGGTCCTACGAGCAGTACTTC CSASGSGSYEQYF
. TRBD1 TRBJ2-3 TRBV19 TGTGCCAGTAGTATGGGACAGACAGATACGCAGTATTTT CASSMGQTDTQYF
many . TRBJ2-7 TRBV24-1 TGTGCCACCAGTGGGGGGAACCGCTACGAGCAGTACTTC CATSGGNRYEQYF
many . TRBJ1-1 TRBV7-8 TGTGCCAGCAGCTTTGAGAGGGACACTGAAGCTTTCTTT CASSFERDTEAFF
. TRBD2 TRBJ2-1 TRBV20-1 TGCAGTGCTAGAGGACTAGCGGGAGACAATGAGCAGTTCTTC CSARGLAGDNEQFF
few . TRBJ1-1 TRBV4-1 TGCGCCAGCAGCCGGCAGATGGCCGGTATGAACACTGAAGCTTTCTTT CASSRQMAGMNTEAFF
many . TRBJ1-1 TRBV20-1 TGCAGTGCTAGAAAGGGCGGTAACACTGAAGCTTTCTTT CSARKGGNTEAFF
many . TRBJ2-7 TRBV9 TGTGCCAGCAGCGTAGACTTGGGGCGCTACGAGCAGTACTTC CASSVDLGRYEQYF
many TRBD2 TRBJ2-2 TRBV7-3 TGTGCCAGCAGCTTAAAGTCTAGCGGGGGCACCGGGGAGCTGTTTTTT CASSLKSSGGTGELFF
. . TRBJ2-5 TRBV12-3/TRBV12-4 TGTGCCAGCAGTTTTGGTCGGACCCAAGAGACCCAGTACTTC CASSFGRTQETQYF
many . TRBJ2-5 TRBV3-1 TGTGCCAGCAGCCATTTGGTAGGAGGCCCTCAGGAGACCCAGTACTTC CASSHLVGGPQETQYF
many . TRBJ2-7 TRBV7-2 TGTGCCAGCAGCTTAGTTCCCGGGCCGAGGAACTCCTACGAGCAGTACTTC CASSLVPGPRNSYEQYF
. TRBD1 TRBJ2-5 TRBV6-1 TGTGCCAGCAGCCTGGGACAGCGGAGGACCCAGTACTTC CASSLGQRRTQYF
many . TRBJ1-5 TRBV28 TGTGCCAGCAGTTTCGCAGGGAACAATCAGCCCCAGCATTTT CASSFAGNNQPQHF